This passage covers 6 T cell receptor beta chains from one sample sequenced in a study of T cell responses to AZD1222 COVID-19 vaccine. Libraries were prepared by immunoSEQ multiplex PCR; TCRdb keeps only in-frame clonotypes and omits some of them. The sample lists roughly 130,000 clones; 80% to 95% were seen once. Specimen: peripheral blood, collected 28 days after the second AZD1222 dose. The receptors come from an adult who received the AZD1222 COVID-19 vaccine.

The V call is TRBV11-3, the J call TRBJ2-5, with D hard to call. Germline assignment: CDR1 SGHNT and CDR2 YENEEA. This CDR3 spans 13 amino acids. The V end was cut by 6 bases, the J end by 2 bases, with 10 bases between. This CDR3 reads CASSFSVQETQYF. CDR3 nucleotide sequence: TGTGCCAGCAGTTTTTCGGTTCAAGAGACCCAGTACTTC. Complete variable domain (other parts from reference TRBV11-3 and TRBJ2-5): EAGVVQSPRYKIIEKKQPVAFWCNPISGHNTLYWYLQNLGQGPELLIRYENEEAVDDSQLPKDRFSAERLKGVDSTLKIQPAELGDSAVYLCASSFSVQETQYFGPGTRLLVL.

This sequence joins TRBV7-6 and TRBJ1-1; D gene uncertain. This CDR3 is 14 amino acids long. Looked up from germline, CDR1 is SGHVS and CDR2 is FNYEAQ. The ends were cut back, 5 bases at V and 0 bases at J, with 10 bases in the middle. The CDR3 loop reads CASSQGDLNTEAFF. CDR3 DNA: TGTGCCAGCAGCCAAGGAGACTTGAACACTGAAGCTTTCTTT.

The rearrangement links TRBV12-3 or TRBV12-4 to TRBJ1-1; no definite D call. Trimming removed 3 bases at V and 3 bases at J, with 8 bases between. This CDR3 contains 13 residues. CDR3 sequence: CASSFRDDTEAFF. The DNA of the CDR3 is TGTGCCAGCAGTTTTCGGGATGACACTGAAGCTTTCTTT.

The rearrangement joins TRBV6-2 or TRBV6-3 to TRBJ2-3; no firm D call. The germline CDR1 and CDR2 sequences are MNHEY and SVGEGT. This CDR3 comprises 12 residues. V lost 6 bases to trimming and J lost 3 bases, with 7 bases between them. CDR3 in amino acids: CASSPITDTQYF. The CDR3 DNA reads TGTGCCAGCAGCCCGATTACAGATACGCAGTATTTT.

J is TRBJ1-3 and V is TRBV4-2; D remains ambiguous. Germline CDR1 and CDR2: LGHNA and YNFKEQ. The ends were cut back, 0 bases at V and 5 bases at J, with 11 bases in the middle. The CDR3 runs to 15 residues. The CDR3 is CASSQERPVRNTIYF. CDR3 bases: TGTGCCAGCAGCCAAGAAAGGCCGGTTAGAAACACCATATATTTT.

The chain has TRBV5-8 and TRBJ1-6; no clear D gene. V was clipped by 3 bases and J by 8 bases, with 15 bases between them. This CDR3 has 15 amino acids. Germline assignment: CDR1 SGHTS and CDR2 YDEGEE. The CDR3, as DNA: TGTGCCAGCAGCTCTAGACCCGGGAGGGATTCACCCCTCCACTTT. This gives the protein CASSSRPGRDSPLHF. The whole variable domain, remainder taken from reference TRBV5-8 and TRBJ1-6, is EAGVTQSPTHLIKTRGQQATLRCSPISGHTSVYWYQQALGLGLQFLLWYDEGEERNRGNFPPRFSGRQFPNYSSELNVNALELEDSALYLCASSSRPGRDSPLHFGNGTRLTVT.